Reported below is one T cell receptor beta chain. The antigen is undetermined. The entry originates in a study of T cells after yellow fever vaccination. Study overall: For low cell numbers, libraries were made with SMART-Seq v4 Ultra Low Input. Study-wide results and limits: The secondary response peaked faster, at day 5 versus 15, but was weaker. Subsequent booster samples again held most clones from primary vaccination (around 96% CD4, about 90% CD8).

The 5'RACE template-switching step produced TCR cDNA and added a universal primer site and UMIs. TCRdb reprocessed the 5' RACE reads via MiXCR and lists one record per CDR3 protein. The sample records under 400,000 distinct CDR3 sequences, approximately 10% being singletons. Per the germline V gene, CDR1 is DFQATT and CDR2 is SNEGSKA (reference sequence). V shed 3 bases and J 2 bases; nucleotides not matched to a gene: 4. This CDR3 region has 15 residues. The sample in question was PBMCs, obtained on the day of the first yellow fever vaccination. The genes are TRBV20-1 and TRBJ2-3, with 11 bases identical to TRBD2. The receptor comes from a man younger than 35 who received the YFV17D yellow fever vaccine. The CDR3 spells CSASLLAGDTDTQYF. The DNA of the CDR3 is TGCAGTGCTAGTCTACTAGCGGGGGACACAGATACGCAGTATTTT.